This T cell receptor beta chain was documented in a study of blood T cells in healthy people across ages. Findings and caveats of the study: Not knowing donor CMV status may have confounded expanded clonotype changes.

As for this clonotype: Its target is unknown.

Primers used in a second PCR of roughly 6 to 12 cycles were a sample-barcoded 5' primer and a J-beta primer mix. Each single sample gave us at least 3 million CDR3-containing paired-end reads. Via MiXCR, TCRdb re-called the 5' RACE reads, giving one row per CDR3 protein. The table lists more than 1 million distinct CDR3 sequences, roughly 45% of them singletons. The germline V gene encodes CDR1 KGHSH and CDR2 LQKENI. The CDR3 consists of 14 residues. Trimming took off 4 bases at V and 8 bases at J, with 15 bases between the two ends. Per-sample PBMC isolation yielded at least 6 million cells. Per sample, no less than 5.5 micrograms of total RNA were extracted.

Sequencing input: blood. This clonotype was obtained from a woman aged 55 to 70 in good health. The gene calls are TRBV18 and TRBJ2-1; D may be TRBD1 (6 bases). This CDR3 is CASSLKGPGDEQFF. DNA for the CDR3: TGTGCCAGCTCACTAAAGGGGCCAGGGGATGAGCAGTTCTTC.